What follows are 28 T cell receptor beta chains derived from one specimen sequenced in a study of CD4 and CD8 cells across lung adenocarcinoma regions. TCRdb used MiXCR to reprocess the PCR reads, holding one entry per CDR3 protein. In the table there are a few thousand distinct CDR3 sequences, 52% of which are singletons. Sequencing used CD4+ T cells from the center of a lung tumor. The receptors derive from a female donor with lung adenocarcinoma. The CD4 and CD8 labels of this study may be unreliable.

This clonotype was picked up a small number of times. This chain links TRBV6-1 with TRBJ2-1; maybe TRBD1 (5 bases). CDR1 is MNHNS and CDR2 is SASEGT in the germline V gene. V lost 3 bases and J lost 9, with 12 bases in between. The CDR3 contains 13 residues. In nucleotides, the CDR3 is TGTGCCAGCAGTGACACTCAGGGAACTGAGCAGTTCTTC. Amino acid sequence: CASSDTQGTEQFF.

The chain joins TRBV27 to TRBJ2-7; a possible D gene is TRBD2 (5 bases). This CDR3 spans 13 amino acids. The germline V and J ends were trimmed by 3 bases and 4 bases, with 10 bases remaining between them. Germline V gene lookup returns CDR1 MNHEY and CDR2 SMNVEV (reference sequence). In nucleotides, the CDR3 is TGTGCCAGCAGTTTTTCTGGGAGATACGAGCAGTACTTC. Amino acid sequence: CASSFSGRYEQYF.

This clonotype was observed a handful of times. V usage is TRBV6-5 and J usage is TRBJ1-1; a weak D match, TRBD1 (6 bases). The CDR3 length is 17 residues. The germline CDR1 and CDR2 sequences are MNHEY and SVGAGI. The V end was cut by 1 base, the J end by 0 bases, with 15 bases between. The CDR3 DNA follows: TGTGCCAGCAGTTACTTCCTACCGGGACACCTGAACACTGAAGCTTTCTTT. It translates to CASSYFLPGHLNTEAFF.

This clonotype was seen a handful of times. The V gene is TRBV5-1, the J gene TRBJ2-1; possible D gene TRBD2, 5 bases. Germline-derived CDR1 and CDR2 are SGHRS and YFSETQ. The V end was cut by 0 bases, the J end by 6 bases, with 19 bases between. The CDR3 runs to 17 residues. This CDR3 is CASSLVLLAFEGNEQFF. The CDR3 DNA is TGCGCCAGCAGCTTGGTACTCCTCGCGTTCGAGGGCAATGAGCAGTTCTTC.

The V gene is TRBV7-2, the J gene TRBJ2-5, with D tentatively TRBD1 or TRBD2 (6 bases each). Germline CDR1 SGHTA, CDR2 FQGNSA. V was trimmed by 5 bases and J by 2 bases, leaving 15 bases between them. CDR3 length: 15 amino acids. CDR3: CASSTGATIQETQYF. The CDR3 region has the DNA TGTGCCAGCAGCACGGGGGCTACTATACAAGAGACCCAGTACTTC.

Here the CDR3 reads CASGSRVGGDKDTQYF. DNA for the CDR3: TGTGCCAGCGGGAGTCGAGTGGGGGGGGACAAAGATACGCAGTATTTT. The chain combines TRBV27 with TRBJ2-3; perhaps TRBD2 as D (7 bases). V was shortened by 8 bases and J by 5 bases, with 23 bases between the two germline ends. CDR3 length: 16 residues. Germline lookup yields CDR1 MNHEY and CDR2 SMNVEV (reference sequence).

This clonotype was observed a single time. V is TRBV5-1 and J is TRBJ1-4; D possibly corresponds to TRBD1 (5 bases). Germline loops: CDR1 SGHRS, CDR2 YFSETQ. Trimming left V 4 bases short and J 0 bases short, with 7 bases between. The CDR3 consists of 14 residues. This CDR3 is CASSPTATNEKLFF. DNA for the CDR3: TGCGCCAGCAGCCCGACAGCAACTAATGAAAAACTGTTTTTT.

V gene TRBV6-5 combines with J gene TRBJ2-1; D call uncertain. V gave up 4 bases and J gave up 5 bases, with 9 bases separating them. Germline assignment: CDR1 MNHEY and CDR2 SVGAGI. There are 13 residues in the CDR3. This CDR3 reads CASSWAVNNEQFF. The DNA for the CDR3 is TGTGCCAGCAGTTGGGCCGTTAACAATGAGCAGTTCTTC.

This clonotype is deemed large. This rearrangement joins TRBV6-5 to TRBJ2-1, with a possible D match to TRBD2 (6 bases). V was cut by 8 bases and J by 4 bases, with 15 bases left in between. The CDR3 covers 14 residues. Germline V gene lookup returns CDR1 MNHEY and CDR2 SVGAGI. In DNA, the CDR3 is TGTGCCAGCGGGGGGTTGGGACTTTACAATGAGCAGTTCTTC. This gives the protein CASGGLGLYNEQFF.

J is TRBJ2-3 and V is TRBV27; no definite D call. The V end lost 2 bases, the J end lost 11 bases, and 23 bases lay between the germline ends. Germline loops: CDR1 MNHEY, CDR2 SMNVEV (reference sequence). The length of the CDR3 is 16 residues. The CDR3 reads CASSLKALGSKDMQYF. Written as DNA, the CDR3 is TGTGCCAGCAGTTTAAAGGCTCTGGGTAGCAAAGACATGCAGTATTTT.

In nucleotides, the CDR3 is TGTGCCAGCAGCTTGGAGGTAGCGAGCTCCTACAATGAGCAGTTCTTC. Protein sequence: CASSLEVASSYNEQFF. The chain combines TRBV5-4 with TRBJ2-1; possibly TRBD2 for D (5 bases). The V end lost 0 bases, the J end lost 0 bases, and 10 bases lay between the germline ends. Germline assignment: CDR1 SGHNT and CDR2 YYREEE (reference sequence). The CDR3 runs to 16 residues.

This clonotype is medium-sized (0.01 to 0.1%). This chain connects TRBV28 to TRBJ2-1; either TRBD1 or TRBD2 may supply D (5 bases each). Trimming cost V 6 bases and J 5 bases, with 11 bases left between them. Germline-derived CDR1 and CDR2 are MDHEN and SYDVKM. CDR3 size: 13 residues. The CDR3 region is CASRLLGDNEQFF. CDR3 coding DNA: TGTGCCAGCAGACTCTTGGGGGACAATGAGCAGTTCTTC.

This clonotype was recorded a few times. The chain links TRBV27 to TRBJ2-7; 10 bases fit TRBD2. Germline loops: CDR1 MNHEY, CDR2 SMNVEV (reference sequence). CDR3 length: 15 residues. V trimming: 6 bases; J trimming: 2 bases; junction bases outside the gene matches: 7. The CDR3 DNA reads as TGTGCCAGCAGAGCGGAGCGGGAGGGGGCCTACGAGCAGTACTTC. This encodes CASRAEREGAYEQYF.

Comments on this clonotype: Since no conserved phenylalanine or tryptophan closes the CDR3, a read error is the likely cause. No DNA is shown, since the ends of the CDR3 on it are uncertain; the CDR3 is the one TCRdb lists. The chain is built from TRBV1 and TRBJ2-5. TRBV1 is an annotated pseudogene. With termini counted, the CDR3 has 12 amino acids. CDR3 sequence: CTLQPRGLSDTL.

This chain uses TRBV4-1 with TRBJ2-1, with TRBD1 as a possible D gene (5 bases). This CDR3 contains 13 residues. V was clipped by 3 bases and J by 10 bases, with 13 bases between them. Germline loops: CDR1 MGHRA, CDR2 YSYEKL. CDR3 region: CASSHGARPEQFF. CDR3 nucleotide sequence: TGCGCCAGCAGCCATGGGGCTCGCCCGGAGCAGTTCTTC.

The CDR3 sequence is CASRGTSGRGGGQETQYF. In nucleotides, the CDR3 is TGTGCCAGCAGGGGGACTAGCGGGAGGGGGGGGGGGCAAGAGACCCAGTACTTC. The chain carries TRBV6-1 and TRBJ2-5; TRBD2 matches at 16 bases. The CDR3 sequence is 18 residues long. Germline V gene lookup returns CDR1 MNHNS and CDR2 SASEGT. Losses at the gene ends were 6 bases for V and 2 bases for J; bases not matched to a gene: 9.

The genes are TRBV6-1 and TRBJ2-7, with TRBD1 identical over 9 bases. V was clipped by 9 bases and J by 1 base; unmatched bases: 7. Germline CDR1 is MNHNS and CDR2 is SASEGT. The CDR3 is 14 amino acids. The CDR3 sequence: CASGADRGSYEQYF. CDR3 bases: TGTGCCAGTGGAGCGGACAGGGGATCCTACGAGCAGTACTTC.

Sample share makes this clonotype medium-sized. V gene TRBV4-1 combines with J gene TRBJ2-3, with D perhaps matching TRBD2 (6 bases). The CDR3 runs 16 residues. With 2 bases removed from V and 1 base from J, the gap between germline ends came to 13 bases. Germline assignment: CDR1 MGHRA and CDR2 YSYEKL. CDR3 sequence: CASSQRSGSRTDTQYF. DNA of the CDR3: TGCGCCAGCAGCCAAAGGTCCGGGAGCCGCACAGATACGCAGTATTTT.

This chain connects TRBV6-1 to TRBJ2-6; TRBD1 is a possible D gene (5 bases). V was pared by 6 bases and J by 0 bases, with 9 bases between. The CDR3 has 15 residues. Germline-derived CDR1 and CDR2 are MNHNS and SASEGT. CDR3 region: CASSIQVSGANVLTF. The CDR3 bases are TGTGCCAGCAGCATACAGGTCTCTGGGGCCAACGTCCTGACTTTC.

The V gene is TRBV6-1, the J gene TRBJ2-1; D call uncertain. Trimming cost V 2 bases and J 0 bases, with 17 bases left between them. Germline-derived CDR1 and CDR2 are MNHNS and SASEGT. The CDR3 has 18 residues. CDR3 in amino acids: CASSENFGVIGSYNEQFF. The CDR3 DNA follows: TGTGCCAGCAGTGAAAACTTTGGGGTAATAGGCTCCTACAATGAGCAGTTCTTC.

This clonotype showed up just once. This chain links TRBV4-3 with TRBJ2-3; 9 bases align to TRBD2. CDR3 length: 15 residues. V lost 3 bases to trimming and J lost 6 bases; unmatched junction nucleotides: 7. The V gene's germline CDR1 is LGHNA and CDR2 YSLEER. The CDR3 is CASSHSGRGVDTQYF. The CDR3 DNA is TGCGCCAGCAGCCATAGCGGGAGAGGCGTGGATACGCAGTATTTT.

This clonotype has a handful of counts. The chain links TRBV6-4 to TRBJ2-3; 9 nucleotides match TRBD1. The CDR3 contains 13 residues. Germline CDR1 and CDR2: MRHNA and SNTAGT. V lost 5 bases and J lost 7; bases outside the gene matches: 4. CDR3 DNA sequence: TGTGCCAGCAGTCCCGGGACAGGGAATACGCAGTATTTT. Residues: CASSPGTGNTQYF.

This rearrangement joins TRBV27 to TRBJ2-2, with 7 bases fitting TRBD1. The germline CDR1 and CDR2 sequences are MNHEY and SMNVEV (reference sequence). The CDR3 consists of 16 residues. Germline trimming cut 2 bases from V and 5 bases from J; bases unmatched to any gene: 8. CDR3 nucleotide sequence: TGTGCCAGCAGTTTAGAGATTACAGGGGAAACCGGGGAGCTGTTTTTT. This encodes CASSLEITGETGELFF.

This clonotype is medium-sized by share. This chain links TRBV6-1 with TRBJ2-1; D is unresolved. The CDR3 is made up of 14 amino acids. In germline, CDR1 is MNHNS, CDR2 SASEGT. The V end was cut by 0 bases, the J end by 7 bases, with 10 bases between. For the CDR3, the DNA is TGTGCCAGCAGTGAAGCTGCCAAAGCGAATGAGCAGTTCTTC. Translating it yields CASSEAAKANEQFF.

This clonotype was seen only a few times. J is TRBJ2-5 and V is TRBV7-2; TRBD2 aligns across 8 bases. The CDR3 spans 17 residues. Trimming removed 1 base from V and 4 bases from J; junction bases left unmatched: 11. Per germline, CDR1 SGHTA and CDR2 FQGNSA. The CDR3: CASSLGGTLGGAETQYF. CDR3 coding DNA: TGTGCCAGCAGCTTAGGGGGCACTCTCGGGGGGGCAGAGACCCAGTACTTC.

Points on this clonotype: This could be a read error, since a much larger clone is one nucleotide away. V gene TRBV6-1 combines with J gene TRBJ2-5; D might be TRBD2 (6 bases). V lost 6 bases and J 11 bases, leaving 25 bases between the germline ends. The CDR3 covers 15 residues. In germline, CDR1 is MNHNS, CDR2 SASEGT. The CDR3, as DNA: TGTGCCAGCAGCGGAAACTGGGTAGCGGACAATGAGCAGTACTTC. This translates into CASSGNWVADNEQYF.

This clonotype was detected only a few times. V and J are TRBV6-2 or TRBV6-3 and TRBJ1-2; D not resolved. The length of the CDR3 is 14 residues. CDR1 MNHEY and CDR2 SVGEGT come from the germline V gene. V was cut by 2 bases and J by 2 bases, with 9 bases left in between. The CDR3 spells CASSYGRGNYGYTF. The CDR3 DNA sequence: TGTGCCAGCAGTTACGGTAGAGGGAACTATGGCTACACCTTC.

The chain couples TRBV4-1 to TRBJ2-1, with 14 bases identical to TRBD2. The V gene's germline CDR1 is MGHRA and CDR2 YSYEKL. The CDR3 consists of 17 residues. V shed 6 bases and J 6 bases; nucleotides not matched to a gene: 10. The CDR3 loop is CASSYPGLAGELNEQFF. As DNA, the CDR3 is TGCGCCAGCAGTTATCCGGGACTAGCGGGAGAGCTCAATGAGCAGTTCTTC.